This T cell receptor beta chain was sequenced in a study of OX40 agonist ivuxolimab in advanced cancers. As for the study in general: Patients' therapy was ivuxolimab, an antibody that acts as an agonist of OX40 (CD134).

Excluded were patients having autoimmune disease history or systemic immunosuppression. In regard to this clone: No antigen is known for it.

Regarding the study as a whole: In a subset of nonresponders, normalized T-cell clonal expansion was also low.

Sequenced by immunoSEQ multiplex PCR; TCRdb stores in-frame clones only, minus some. The data hold 76,000 or so clones, with roughly 93% observed a single time. V shed 10 bases, J shed 5 bases, and the junction held 15 bases outside the gene matches. The CDR3 totals 15 residues. Germline CDR1 LNHDA, CDR2 SQIVND (reference sequence). This chain links TRBV19 with TRBJ2-7; 9 bases line up with TRBD2. The receptor was isolated from an adult with an advanced solid tumor such as melanoma, head and neck, liver or kidney cancer. This sample comprised CD4+ or CD8+ T cells sorted from blood, obtained in a trial of the OX40 agonist ivuxolimab. CDR3 DNA sequence: TGTGCCACCGCGAGGGTGGCGGGAGGGTTCGACGAGCAGTACTTC. Amino acids: CATARVAGGFDEQYF.